This is a list of T cell receptor beta chains from one sample in a study of response to subunit inactivated influenza vaccine. TCRdb independently ran MiXCR on the RT-PCR reads; one entry per CDR3 protein. The profile shows around 530,000 distinct CDR3 sequences, approximately 15% of them singletons. Here the sequenced sample was CD4+ T cells sorted from PBMCs, taken approximately 25 months after vaccination. These receptors were obtained from a man in his fifties or sixties who received an inactivated influenza vaccine. CDR3s include the opening cysteine and the closing phenylalanine or tryptophan. Each record gives: CDR3 DNA, CDR3 protein, V gene, CDR3 length, D gene, J gene, clone size. A D gene is named only where the DNA matches it firmly. Clone size, where shown, is once, few, many, or a class for clones that have expanded.

TGCAGTGCCGAAAGAGATGGGACAGATACGCAGTATTTT CSAERDGTDTQYF TRBV20-1 13 . TRBJ2-3 few
TGTGCCAGCAGCTTCGACAGGGGGCGATCCCACGAGCAGTACTTC CASSFDRGRSHEQYF TRBV5-5 15 TRBD1 TRBJ2-7 few
TGTGCCAGCAGCCTCCAAGTAGCGGGAGGAGATGAGCAGTTCTTC CASSLQVAGGDEQFF TRBV3-1 15 TRBD2 TRBJ2-1 few
TGTGCCAGCAGTCGTTCGCGACAGGGGGCCTACGAGCAGTACTTC CASSRSRQGAYEQYF TRBV28 15 TRBD1 TRBJ2-7 .
TGTGCCAGCACCACTTCTTTTTCTTGGACAGGGGCCATTCAGTACTTC CASTTSFSWTGAIQYF TRBV12-3/TRBV12-4 16 TRBD1 TRBJ2-4 .
TGTGCCAGCAACTACCTTCGTGGCACCGGGGAGCTGTTTTTT CASNYLRGTGELFF TRBV6-1 14 . TRBJ2-2 few
TGTGCCAGCAGCAAAGAAGGTTCTAGCGGGAGTCTGTATCTCAACACCGGGGAGCTGTTTTTT CASSKEGSSGSLYLNTGELFF TRBV21-1 21 . TRBJ2-2 .
TGTGCCAGCAGTAGCCGGTTTCGGGGGGAGAACACCGGGGAGCTGTTTTTT CASSSRFRGENTGELFF TRBV6-1 17 TRBD2 TRBJ2-2 few
TGTGCCAGCTCTCCACAGGGCTCCAATGAGCAGTTCTTC CASSPQGSNEQFF TRBV18 13 . TRBJ2-1 few
TGTGCCTGGTGCGGGAAGAACACAGATACGCAGTATTTT CAWCGKNTDTQYF TRBV30 13 . TRBJ2-3 .
TGCAGTGCTAGAGATCCGACAGGGTTAGGAAACACCATATATTTT CSARDPTGLGNTIYF TRBV20-1 15 TRBD1 TRBJ1-3 many
TGCAGCGGACAGGGGGGTAACACTGAAGCTTTCTTT CSGQGGNTEAFF TRBV29-1 12 TRBD1 TRBJ1-1 once
TGTGCCAGCAGCCAACCTCGGGGTACGCAGTATTTT CASSQPRGTQYF TRBV3-1 12 . TRBJ2-3 many
TGTGCCAGCAGTAGACAGGCGGGCTACGAGCAGTACTTC CASSRQAGYEQYF TRBV12-3/TRBV12-4 13 . TRBJ2-7 many
TGTGCCAGCAGTTTGTCCGGGACAGGGGGTTTCGATGAGCAGTTCTTC CASSLSGTGGFDEQFF TRBV12-3/TRBV12-4 16 TRBD1 TRBJ2-1 few
TGTGCCAGCAGCTTAGCACAGGGTGAGGAGCAGTTCTTC CASSLAQGEEQFF TRBV7-9 13 . TRBJ2-1 .
TGCGCCAGCAGTACCTCGGGCCCCGATTTTTTCTCTGGGGCCAACGTCCTGACTTTC CASSTSGPDFFSGANVLTF TRBV10-2 19 . TRBJ2-6 .
TGTGCCAGCAGAGTAACAGGGGACTATAATTCACCCCTCCACTTT CASRVTGDYNSPLHF TRBV2 15 TRBD1 TRBJ1-6 .
TGTGCCAGCAGCGTAGAGGTCAGCCACCACCTTAATGAGCAGTTCTTC CASSVEVSHHLNEQFF TRBV9 16 . TRBJ2-1 few
TGTGCCAGCAGCTGGGACTCTGGGGCCAACGTCCTGACTTTC CASSWDSGANVLTF TRBV6-2/TRBV6-3 14 . TRBJ2-6 .
TGTGCCAGCAGCTCCTACAGGGACACTGAAGCTTTCTTT CASSSYRDTEAFF TRBV3-1 13 . TRBJ1-1 few
TGTGCCAGCAGCCTTGGGACAGGGCTGACGGCTTTCTTT CASSLGTGLTAFF TRBV14 13 TRBD1 TRBJ1-1 .
TGTGCCAGCAGCGTAGAGCTGGAGGGCTCCTATAATTCACCCCTCCACTTT CASSVELEGSYNSPLHF TRBV9 17 . TRBJ1-6 few
TGCGCCAGCAGCTTGGAGACCTCCAGGGGAGTAGATACGCAGTATTTT CASSLETSRGVDTQYF TRBV5-1 16 . TRBJ2-3 .
TGCGCCAGCAGCCAAGGGCATCTAGGGCCCCGCACAGATACGCAGTATTTT CASSQGHLGPRTDTQYF TRBV4-1 17 . TRBJ2-3 few
TGTGCCAGCAGTTATTCCCACAGGGGGCGCAGGGACTATGGCTACACCTTC CASSYSHRGRRDYGYTF TRBV6-5 17 TRBD1 TRBJ1-2 few
TGTGCCAGCAGATCAGGGGTGGCTGAGCAGTTCTTC CASRSGVAEQFF TRBV28 12 . TRBJ2-1 .
TGCGCCAGCAGCCCCGTCTCGAGTCAGGGAGGGAACAATGAGCAGTTCTTC CASSPVSSQGGNNEQFF TRBV4-1 17 TRBD2 TRBJ2-1 .
TGTGCCAGCAGTAGGGGACAGAACACTGAAGCTTTCTTT CASSRGQNTEAFF TRBV3-1 13 . TRBJ1-1 .
TGTGCCAGCAGGGACTTACTAGCCAAAAACATTCAGTACTTC CASRDLLAKNIQYF TRBV6-1 14 . TRBJ2-4 few
TGTGCCACCAAGGGCCAGGGGGATGAAAAACTGTTTTTT CATKGQGDEKLFF TRBV10-3 13 TRBD1 TRBJ1-4 .
TGCAGTGCTAGTCGTAGCGGGGCGTCTGGGGAGCAGTTCTTC CSASRSGASGEQFF TRBV20-1 14 TRBD2 TRBJ2-1 .
TGTGCCAGCAGTAGTCCGCCGGGCGGGAGGGCCTCAGATACGCAGTATTTT CASSSPPGGRASDTQYF TRBV2 17 TRBD2 TRBJ2-3 few
TGTGCCAGCAGTGTGGGTTCGGGAGGGAGCAACGAGCAGTTCTTC CASSVGSGGSNEQFF TRBV2 15 TRBD2 TRBJ2-1 many
TGCAGCGTTGATGCGGGGGGCGGTGAGACCCAGTACTTC CSVDAGGGETQYF TRBV29-1 13 TRBD2 TRBJ2-5 few
TGCAGTGCCCAGGTCAACCGGGGCAACCTCCAAGAGACCCAGTACTTC CSAQVNRGNLQETQYF TRBV20-1 16 . TRBJ2-5 .
TGTGCCAGCAGTTACGGGGCAGGGTCCGGAAACACCATATATTTT CASSYGAGSGNTIYF TRBV6-5 15 . TRBJ1-3 many
TGTGCCATAGGGTTTAGCGGCACATCGGGTGTAGATACGCAGTATTTT CAIGFSGTSGVDTQYF TRBV10-3 16 . TRBJ2-3 few
TGTGCCAGCAGCGACAGGAGCGCTAACTATGGCTACACCTTC CASSDRSANYGYTF TRBV7-9 14 . TRBJ1-2 few
TGTGCCAGCAGTAAGGACCCAGGGGTGGCAGATACGCAGTATTTT CASSKDPGVADTQYF TRBV6-4 15 . TRBJ2-3 few
TGCGCCAGCAGCGAAGGGGGGTCGAACACTGAAGCTTTCTTT CASSEGGSNTEAFF TRBV5-1 14 . TRBJ1-1 .
TGCGCCAGCAGCTTGACCGGGACGTACCGCAATGAGCAGTTCTTC CASSLTGTYRNEQFF TRBV5-1 15 . TRBJ2-1 many
TGTGCCACCAGCAGGGGGGGGACAGTATATGGCTACACCTTC CATSRGGTVYGYTF TRBV15 14 TRBD1 TRBJ1-2 few